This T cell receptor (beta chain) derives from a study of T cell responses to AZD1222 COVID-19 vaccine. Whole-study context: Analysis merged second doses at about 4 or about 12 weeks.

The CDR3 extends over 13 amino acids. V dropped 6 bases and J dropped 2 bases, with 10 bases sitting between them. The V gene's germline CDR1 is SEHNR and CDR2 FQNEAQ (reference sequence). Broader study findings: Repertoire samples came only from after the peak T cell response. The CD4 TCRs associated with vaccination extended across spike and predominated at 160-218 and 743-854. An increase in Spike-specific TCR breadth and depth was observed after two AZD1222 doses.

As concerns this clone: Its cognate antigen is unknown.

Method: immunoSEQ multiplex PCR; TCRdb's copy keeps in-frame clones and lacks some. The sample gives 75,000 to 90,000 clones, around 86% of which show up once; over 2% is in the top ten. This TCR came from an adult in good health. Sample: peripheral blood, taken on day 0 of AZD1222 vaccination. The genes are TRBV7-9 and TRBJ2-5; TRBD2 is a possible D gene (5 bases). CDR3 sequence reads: CASSRREQETQYF. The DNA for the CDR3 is TGTGCCAGCAGTCGTAGGGAGCAAGAGACCCAGTACTTC.